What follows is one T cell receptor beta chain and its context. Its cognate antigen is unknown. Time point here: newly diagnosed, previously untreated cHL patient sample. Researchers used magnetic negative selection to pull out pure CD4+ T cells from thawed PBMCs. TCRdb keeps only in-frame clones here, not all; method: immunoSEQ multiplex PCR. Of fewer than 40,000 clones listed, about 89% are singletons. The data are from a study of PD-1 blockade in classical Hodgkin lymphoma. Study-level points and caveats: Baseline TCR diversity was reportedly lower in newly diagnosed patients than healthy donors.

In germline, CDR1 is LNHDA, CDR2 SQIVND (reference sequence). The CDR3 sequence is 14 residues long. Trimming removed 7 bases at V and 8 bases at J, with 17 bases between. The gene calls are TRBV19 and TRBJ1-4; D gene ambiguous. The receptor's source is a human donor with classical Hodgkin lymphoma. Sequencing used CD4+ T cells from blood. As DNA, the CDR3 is TGTGCCAGTAAGGTAGACAAGGCGCGAGAAAAACTGTTTTTT. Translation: CASKVDKAREKLFF.